This T cell receptor beta chain was retrieved from a study of PD-1 blockade in classical Hodgkin lymphoma. Method: immunoSEQ multiplex PCR; TCRdb's copy keeps in-frame clones and lacks some. Of 20,000 to 30,000 clones in the sample, around 90% are singletons; the top ten hold about 0.5%. As to this clone: Its antigen remains unidentified.

V was clipped by 1 base and J by 0 bases; unmatched bases: 6. Germline CDR1 reads SGHVS; CDR2 reads FQNEAQ. CDR3 length: 18 amino acids. Time point denoted: newly diagnosed, previously untreated cHL patient sample. Isolation of CD4+ T cells from thawed PBMCs was performed by magnetic negative selection. What served as comparison were PBMCs in newly diagnosed, untreated classical Hodgkin lymphoma. The study, taken as a whole, reports: Still unresolved is the cause of the repertoire differences, which may be disease activity or prior therapy. Reports indicated that newly diagnosed patients had lower baseline TCR diversity than healthy donors did.

This chain uses TRBV7-8 with TRBJ2-7; 13 positions agree with TRBD2. The receptor was isolated from a human donor with classical Hodgkin lymphoma. Material for sequencing was CD4+ T cells from blood. DNA of the CDR3: TGTGCCAGCAGCTTAGTGGTAGGACTAGCGGGGGACTCCTACGAGCAGTACTTC. Encoded protein: CASSLVVGLAGDSYEQYF.